This T cell receptor (beta chain) was identified during a study of glioma-infiltrating T cells after dendritic cell vaccination. Study-wide background: At biweekly intervals, patients got three intradermal dendritic cell vaccine injections.

The CDR3 length is 14 residues. CDR1 SGHDT and CDR2 YYEEEE come from the germline V gene. V lost 1 base and J 4 bases, leaving 12 bases between the germline ends. The primer mix had 60 V beta and 13 J beta primers. TCRdb keeps only in-frame clones here, not all; method: immunoSEQ multiplex PCR. The sample holds 100,000 or so clones, 65% to 90% seen once. This clone was detected only once. The TCR comes from a human donor with glioblastoma. The chain is built from TRBV5-6 and TRBJ2-7, with D possibly being TRBD2 (6 bases). This specimen consisted of blood, obtained before dendritic cell vaccination. This CDR3 reads CASSLRLATYEQYF. The CDR3 nucleotides are TGTGCCAGCAGCTTGCGGCTAGCGACGTACGAGCAGTACTTC.